What follows are 3 T cell receptor beta chains derived from one specimen sequenced in a study of blood T cell repertoires in COVID-19. Produced via immunoSEQ multiplex PCR; TCRdb's table is partial and in-frame only. The sample holds 100,000 or so clones, 90% to 95% seen once. Sequences were obtained from peripheral blood. Every receptor here comes from a man between 60 and 70 years old with acute or convalescent COVID-19.

V and J are TRBV25-1 and TRBJ1-2; no clear D. Germline assignment: CDR1 MGHDK and CDR2 SYGVNS. The CDR3 spans 15 residues. Trimming took 3 bases from V and 2 from J, leaving 13 bases between them. CDR3 protein: CASSEHGTSNYGYTF. The CDR3 DNA is TGTGCCAGCAGTGAGCATGGCACCTCCAACTATGGCTACACCTTC.

The V call is TRBV5-6, the J call TRBJ2-1; D is perhaps TRBD1 (5 bases). The CDR3 spans 15 residues. Germline CDR1 reads SGHDT; CDR2 reads YYEEEE. Between the trimmed V and J ends, which lost 0 bases and 3 bases, there was a span of 10 bases. As DNA, the CDR3 is TGTGCCAGCAGCTTGGGCCCCCAGGGCTACAATGAGCAGTTCTTC. Translated, it gives CASSLGPQGYNEQFF.

The chain is built from TRBV4-1 and TRBJ2-2; the match to TRBD1 covers 9 bases. Germline CDR1 reads MGHRA; CDR2 reads YSYEKL. The junction had 20 bases not matched to a gene; V was cut back by 2 bases and J by 7 bases. This CDR3 contains 20 residues. The CDR3 DNA follows: TGCGCCAGCAGCCAACGAGCAACCGGGACAGGGATGTTAGGGGGCGGGGAGCTGTTTTTT. Its protein is CASSQRATGTGMLGGGELFF.